Listed below are T cell receptor beta chains from one sample, sequenced in a study of T cells in localized non-small cell lung cancer. Repertoires were generated with immunoSEQ multiplex PCR, while TCRdb's copy carries only in-frame clones and drops some. The sample shows fewer than 90,000 clones, roughly 86% of them seen only once. The starting material was peripheral blood, obtained before any cancer treatment. Receptors were obtained from a man aged 35-69 years with stage I lung adenocarcinoma. Each CDR3 is given with its conserved first and last residue. Fields, in order: CDR3 DNA, CDR3 protein, J gene, clone size, D gene, V gene. A D gene is named only where the DNA matches it firmly. A row's size may be missing; if present it is once, few, many or a size class.

CDR3 DNA: TGTGCCAGCAGTCTAACGGGGGGGCCGGTGGAGACCCAGTACTTC
CDR3 protein: CASSLTGGPVETQYF
J gene: TRBJ2-5
clone size: NA
D gene: TRBD2
V gene: TRBV5-4

CDR3 DNA: TGTGCCAGCAGTTTAAGGCTGACAGTCGAGGACTACACCTTC
CDR3 protein: CASSLRLTVEDYTF
J gene: TRBJ1-2
clone size: NA
D gene: NA
V gene: TRBV27

CDR3 DNA: TGTGCCAGCAGTTTATTTTCTAGCGGGACACGAGGAGGGGAGCAGTTCTTC
CDR3 protein: CASSLFSSGTRGGEQFF
J gene: TRBJ2-1
clone size: NA
D gene: TRBD2
V gene: TRBV27

CDR3 DNA: TGTGCCAGCAGCCCTCGTAGGGAGGGGGGACGGAACTATGGCTACACCTTC
CDR3 protein: CASSPRREGGRNYGYTF
J gene: TRBJ1-2
clone size: NA
D gene: NA
V gene: TRBV9

CDR3 DNA: TGTGCCAGCAGCCAAGGGTTTGGTTCCACAGATACGCAGTATTTT
CDR3 protein: CASSQGFGSTDTQYF
J gene: TRBJ2-3
clone size: NA
D gene: NA
V gene: TRBV4-2

CDR3 DNA: TGTGCCAGCAGCTTAACGAGGGACACTGAAGCTTTCTTT
CDR3 protein: CASSLTRDTEAFF
J gene: TRBJ1-1
clone size: NA
D gene: NA
V gene: TRBV5-6

CDR3 DNA: TGTGCCAGCTCATTTATAGACAGGGACGGTGGCTACACCTTC
CDR3 protein: CASSFIDRDGGYTF
J gene: TRBJ1-2
clone size: once
D gene: TRBD1
V gene: TRBV18

CDR3 DNA: TGTGCCAGTAGTATAGGAGGCGTCCAAGAGACCCAGTACTTC
CDR3 protein: CASSIGGVQETQYF
J gene: TRBJ2-5
clone size: NA
D gene: NA
V gene: TRBV19

CDR3 DNA: TGTGCCAGTAGTATAGATTCGCTGACAGGAAGAAACACCATATATTTT
CDR3 protein: CASSIDSLTGRNTIYF
J gene: TRBJ1-3
clone size: NA
D gene: NA
V gene: TRBV19

CDR3 DNA: TGCGCCAGCAGCTTGCAAGCCCTTAGCACAGATACGCAGTATTTT
CDR3 protein: CASSLQALSTDTQYF
J gene: TRBJ2-3
clone size: NA
D gene: NA
V gene: TRBV5-1

CDR3 DNA: TGTGCCAGCAGTTTTGACGAGGGGTCCCACACCTTC
CDR3 protein: CASSFDEGSHTF
J gene: TRBJ1-2
clone size: few
D gene: NA
V gene: TRBV28

CDR3 DNA: TGTGCCTATAGCGGGAGGGTTGGTGAGCAGTTCTTC
CDR3 protein: CAYSGRVGEQFF
J gene: TRBJ2-1
clone size: NA
D gene: TRBD2
V gene: TRBV30

CDR3 DNA: TGTGCCAGCAGCTTAGAGACCCTGGCAAATTCACCCCTCCACTTT
CDR3 protein: CASSLETLANSPLHF
J gene: TRBJ1-6
clone size: NA
D gene: NA
V gene: TRBV7-9

CDR3 DNA: TGCGCCAGCAGCCAAGATTTTCGGGGGTCCGCCTACGAGCAGTACTTC
CDR3 protein: CASSQDFRGSAYEQYF
J gene: TRBJ2-7
clone size: once
D gene: NA
V gene: TRBV4-3

CDR3 DNA: TGTGCCAGCAGCTTTAAAGCCGGGACAGCGAAGGGGACTGAAGCTTTCTTT
CDR3 protein: CASSFKAGTAKGTEAFF
J gene: TRBJ1-1
clone size: NA
D gene: TRBD1
V gene: TRBV5-4

CDR3 DNA: TGTGCCAGCGAACCGGGACAACGTACCTACGAGCAGTACTTC
CDR3 protein: CASEPGQRTYEQYF
J gene: TRBJ2-7
clone size: NA
D gene: NA
V gene: TRBV2